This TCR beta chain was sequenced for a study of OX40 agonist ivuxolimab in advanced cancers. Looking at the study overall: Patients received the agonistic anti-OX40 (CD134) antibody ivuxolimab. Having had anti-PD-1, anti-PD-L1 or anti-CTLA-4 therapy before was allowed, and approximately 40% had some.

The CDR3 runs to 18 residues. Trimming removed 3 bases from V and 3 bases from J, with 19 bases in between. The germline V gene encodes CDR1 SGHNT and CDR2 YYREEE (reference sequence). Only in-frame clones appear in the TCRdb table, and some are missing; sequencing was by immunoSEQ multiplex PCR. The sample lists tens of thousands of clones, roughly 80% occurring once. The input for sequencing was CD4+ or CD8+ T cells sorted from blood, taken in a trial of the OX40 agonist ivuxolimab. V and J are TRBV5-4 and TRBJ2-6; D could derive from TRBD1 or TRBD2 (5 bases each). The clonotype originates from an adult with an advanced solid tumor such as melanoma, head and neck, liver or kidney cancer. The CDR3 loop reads CASSSYGAGRGGANVLTF. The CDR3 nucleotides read TGTGCCAGCAGCTCCTATGGGGCTGGGAGAGGTGGGGCCAACGTCCTGACTTTC. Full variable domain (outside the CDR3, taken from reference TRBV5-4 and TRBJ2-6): ETGVTQSPTHLIKTRGQQVTLRCSSQSGHNTVSWYQQALGQGPQFIFQYYREEENGRGNFPPRFSGLQFPNYSSELNVNALELDDSALYLCASSSYGAGRGGANVLTFGAGSRLTVL.